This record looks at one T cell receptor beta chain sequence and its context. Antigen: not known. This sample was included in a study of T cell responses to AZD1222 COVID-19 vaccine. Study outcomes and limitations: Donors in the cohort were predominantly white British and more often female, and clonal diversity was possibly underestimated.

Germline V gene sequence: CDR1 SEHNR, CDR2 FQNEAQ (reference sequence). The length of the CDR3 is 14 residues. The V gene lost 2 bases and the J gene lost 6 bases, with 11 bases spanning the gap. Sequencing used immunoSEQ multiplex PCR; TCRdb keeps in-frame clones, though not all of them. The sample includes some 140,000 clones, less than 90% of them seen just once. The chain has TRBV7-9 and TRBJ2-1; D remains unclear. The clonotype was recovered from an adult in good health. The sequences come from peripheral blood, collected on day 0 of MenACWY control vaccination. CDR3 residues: CASSLLGGGNEQFF. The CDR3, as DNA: TGTGCCAGCAGCTTACTCGGTGGCGGCAATGAGCAGTTCTTC.